The entry below gives a single TCR beta chain sequence along with its context. No cognate antigen has been identified for it. The input lacks base qualities; no much larger clone sits a single base away. The sample's time point label, in plain terms: cells obtained before transplantation from donor or recipient. CD3+CD4+ and CD3+CD8+ populations were FACS-sorted from unstimulated pre-transplant donor and recipient cells taken from spleen or lymph nodes. The library was obtained by the immunoSEQ multiplex PCR assay. For most patients, genomic DNA was isolated using the Qiagen DNeasy Blood and Tissue Kit and was shipped frozen to Adaptive Biotechnologies for TCR sequencing. Adaptive Biotechnologies carried out high-throughput TCR-beta CDR3 sequencing of genomic DNA for most patients. The paper's processing steps were these. Adaptive's ImmunoSEQ software supplied the TCR sequencing data for 18 patients, while MiXCR and VDJtools were used to process a few other patients. To correct CD4 versus CD8 sorting errors, sequences present in both subsets at a frequency ratio below 5:1 were removed. CDR3 nucleotide sequences shared between donor and recipient were removed because the origin of such sequences could not be assigned. Alloreactive clones required at least 2-fold expansion over unstimulated cells and minimum CFSE-low frequency of 0.002% (template counts) or 0.001% (read counts). Clones were considered mappable if detected in sequenced pre-transplant spleen, lymph node, or MLR CFSE-low populations of the donor or recipient. The cumulative frequency of alloreactive clones was calculated as a percentage of all sequences, weighted by copy number. In TCRdb, the immuneACCESS table is reduced to in-frame sequences with V and J assigned. These tables do not hold every clone; where another copy was compared, an unresolved V gene accounts for under half, and the others remain unexplained. V, J and clone size derive from that table, while D and trimming were established from the DNA sequence. Here the sample has 50,000 or so clones; 80% to 95% occur a single time. The ten largest clones take up about 2.6% of the sample.

The sample comes from a study of graft-versus-host responses after intestinal transplantation (dated by TCRdb to the early 2020s). About the study as a whole: The transplants that recipients got were multivisceral, liver-intestinal, or isolated intestinal. A cohort of around 25 intestinal transplant recipients, including one retransplant, was enrolled, and a few patients lacking pretransplant specimens were excluded. All recipients received anti-thymocyte globulin induction followed by maintenance tacrolimus and steroids for approximately 3 years. After intestinal transplantation, graft-versus-host and host-versus-graft alloreactive T cell clones in the graft, circulation and bone marrow were tracked using bulk TCR-beta CDR3 sequencing. Donor T cell macrochimerism was defined as a peak of at least 4% donor T cells among recipient peripheral blood mononuclear cells. Rather than going through the commercial service, samples from a few later patients were sequenced in-house on an Illumina MiSeq and processed with MiXCR. To identify alloreactive clones, pre-transplant mixed lymphocyte reaction products were sequenced and compared with unstimulated pre-transplant donor and recipient T cells.

CDR3 length: 16 amino acids, cysteine to phenylalanine. Only CDR3 DNA is held: 48 bases, read in frame from base 1. V is cut back by 2 bases and J by 3 bases, with 10 bases in the junction unmatched. The germline V gene provides CDR1 MDHEN and CDR2 SYDVKM. General study outcomes and caveats: The conclusions were limited by the relatively low number and heterogeneity of the intestinal transplant patients. GvH clones turned up in recipient bone marrow, with some appearing earlier in ileal mucosa or blood, a pattern consistent with an intestinal mucosal origin. In patients with donor T cell macrochimerism, the allografts had high GvH to HvG T cell clonal ratios. Early after transplant, peak levels of circulating GvH clones were found to be associated with declines in HvG clones.

The receptor was isolated from a human donor who was the organ donor for an intestinal transplant. Sequencing was performed on unstimulated CD4+ T cells sorted from spleen or lymph node cells, taken before transplant. The V gene is TRBV28 and the J gene is TRBJ2-7, with TRBD2 matching 7 junction bases. The DNA reads as follows: TGTGCCAGCAGTTTACTAGCGGATATGAGGGACTACGAGCAGTACTTC. Translation gives CASSLLADMRDYEQYF.